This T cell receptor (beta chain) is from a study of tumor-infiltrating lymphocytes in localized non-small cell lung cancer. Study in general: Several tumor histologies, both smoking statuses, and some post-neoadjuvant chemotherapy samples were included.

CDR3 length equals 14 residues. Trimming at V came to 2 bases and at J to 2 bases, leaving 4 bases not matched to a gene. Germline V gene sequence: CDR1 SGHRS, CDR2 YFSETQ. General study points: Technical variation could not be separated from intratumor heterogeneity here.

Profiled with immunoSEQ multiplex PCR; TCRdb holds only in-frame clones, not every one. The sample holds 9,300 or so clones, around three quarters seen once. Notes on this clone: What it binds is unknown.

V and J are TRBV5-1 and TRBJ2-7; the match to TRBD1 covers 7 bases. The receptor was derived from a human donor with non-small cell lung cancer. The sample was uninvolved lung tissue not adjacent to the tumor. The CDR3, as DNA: TGCGCCAGCAGCTTACGACAGGGAGCCTACGAGCAGTACTTC. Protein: CASSLRQGAYEQYF.